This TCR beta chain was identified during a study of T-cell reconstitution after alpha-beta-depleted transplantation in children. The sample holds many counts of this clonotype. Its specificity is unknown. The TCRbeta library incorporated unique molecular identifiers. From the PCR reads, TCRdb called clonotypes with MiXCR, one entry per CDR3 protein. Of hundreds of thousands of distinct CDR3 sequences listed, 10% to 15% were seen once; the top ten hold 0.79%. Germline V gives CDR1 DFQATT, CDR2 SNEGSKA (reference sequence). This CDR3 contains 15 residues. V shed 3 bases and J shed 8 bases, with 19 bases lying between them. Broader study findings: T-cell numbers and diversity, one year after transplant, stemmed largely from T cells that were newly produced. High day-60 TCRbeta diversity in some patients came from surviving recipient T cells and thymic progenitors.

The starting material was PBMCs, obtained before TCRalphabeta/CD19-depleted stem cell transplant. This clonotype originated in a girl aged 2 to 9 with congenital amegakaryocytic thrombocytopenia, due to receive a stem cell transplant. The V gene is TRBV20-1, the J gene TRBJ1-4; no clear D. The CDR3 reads CSASGGRREREKLFF. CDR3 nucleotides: TGCAGTGCTAGTGGCGGGCGGCGCGAGAGAGAAAAACTGTTTTTT.